This is a list of T cell receptor beta chains from one sample in a study of CD8 T cells in ankylosing spondylitis. Each CDR3 protein is one row after TCRdb ran MiXCR on the 5' RACE reads. The sample has some 270,000 distinct CDR3 sequences, more than 25% seen once; the top ten hold 4% to 5%. The sequenced material came from blood, either unsorted or a sorted T cell fraction (not recorded which). These TCRs come from a male donor with ankylosing spondylitis or in good health (not recorded which). CDR3s include the opening cysteine and the closing phenylalanine or tryptophan. The order of the fields is J gene, clone size, D gene, V gene, CDR3 protein, CDR3 DNA. D genes are given only for firm matches. Rows may omit the clone size; those that give it use once, few, many or a size class.

j_gene: TRBJ2-1; abundance: NA; d_gene: TRBD2; v_gene: TRBV29-1; CDR3aa: CSVKGLAGGPSYNEQFF; CDR3nt: TGCAGCGTGAAGGGACTAGCGGGGGGGCCGAGTTACAATGAGCAGTTCTTC
j_gene: TRBJ2-1; abundance: NA; d_gene: NA; v_gene: TRBV7-3; CDR3aa: CAISLRGESFSSSYNEQFF; CDR3nt: TGTGCCATCAGCTTAAGGGGGGAGAGTTTTTCGAGCTCCTACAATGAGCAGTTCTTC
j_gene: TRBJ2-3; abundance: NA; d_gene: NA; v_gene: TRBV12-3/TRBV12-4; CDR3aa: CASTQGTGDTQYF; CDR3nt: TGTGCCAGCACCCAGGGAACCGGAGATACGCAGTATTTT
j_gene: TRBJ2-5; abundance: NA; d_gene: NA; v_gene: TRBV20-1; CDR3aa: CSALYALPQETQYF; CDR3nt: TGCAGTGCCCTCTACGCTCTACCCCAAGAGACCCAGTACTTC
j_gene: TRBJ2-1; abundance: NA; d_gene: TRBD2; v_gene: TRBV27; CDR3aa: CASSHASTSGGLYEQFF; CDR3nt: TGTGCCAGCAGTCATGCTTCGACTAGCGGGGGCCTATATGAGCAGTTCTTC
j_gene: TRBJ2-7; abundance: few; d_gene: NA; v_gene: TRBV12-5; CDR3aa: CASGLDSSYEQYF; CDR3nt: TGTGCTAGTGGTTTGGACTCGTCCTACGAGCAGTACTTC
j_gene: TRBJ1-1; abundance: few; d_gene: TRBD1; v_gene: TRBV7-9; CDR3aa: CASSLRQGAKTEAFF; CDR3nt: TGTGCCAGCAGCTTGCGACAGGGGGCTAAGACTGAAGCTTTCTTT
j_gene: TRBJ2-7; abundance: few; d_gene: TRBD1; v_gene: TRBV20-1; CDR3aa: CSAGRQGYFTYEQYF; CDR3nt: TGCAGTGCTGGACGACAGGGTTACTTTACCTACGAGCAGTACTTC
j_gene: TRBJ2-3; abundance: few; d_gene: TRBD1; v_gene: TRBV20-1; CDR3aa: CSAGTGGGDTQYF; CDR3nt: TGCAGTGCTGGGACAGGGGGCGGAGATACGCAGTATTTT
j_gene: TRBJ2-3; abundance: NA; d_gene: NA; v_gene: TRBV7-9; CDR3aa: CASSRPTVERDTQYF; CDR3nt: TGTGCCAGCAGCCGACCGACAGTGGAGCGAGATACGCAGTATTTT
j_gene: TRBJ2-7; abundance: NA; d_gene: NA; v_gene: TRBV7-9; CDR3aa: CASSPGTGIEVHF; CDR3nt: TGTGCCAGCAGCCCAGGGACGGGGATAGAAGTCCACTTC
j_gene: TRBJ2-5; abundance: NA; d_gene: NA; v_gene: TRBV3-1; CDR3aa: CASCPGGRGYETQYF; CDR3nt: TGTGCCAGCTGCCCCGGAGGGAGGGGGTATGAGACCCAGTACTTC
j_gene: TRBJ2-1; abundance: NA; d_gene: NA; v_gene: TRBV7-9; CDR3aa: CATSPPGYNEQFF; CDR3nt: TGTGCCACCTCGCCCCCAGGATACAATGAGCAGTTCTTC
j_gene: TRBJ1-1; abundance: few; d_gene: NA; v_gene: TRBV20-1; CDR3aa: CSARQDPDTEAFF; CDR3nt: TGCAGTGCTAGACAGGATCCGGACACTGAAGCTTTCTTT
j_gene: TRBJ1-5; abundance: NA; d_gene: NA; v_gene: TRBV12-3/TRBV12-4; CDR3aa: CASSLGWGDQPQHF; CDR3nt: TGTGCCAGCAGTTTAGGTTGGGGGGATCAGCCCCAGCATTTT
j_gene: TRBJ1-5; abundance: few; d_gene: NA; v_gene: TRBV10-3; CDR3aa: CAISAGADQPQHF; CDR3nt: TGTGCCATCAGTGCCGGGGCGGATCAGCCCCAGCATTTT
j_gene: TRBJ2-1; abundance: few; d_gene: NA; v_gene: TRBV11-2; CDR3aa: CASSPSRGNEQFF; CDR3nt: TGTGCCAGCAGCCCGAGTCGGGGGAATGAGCAGTTCTTC
j_gene: TRBJ2-7; abundance: NA; d_gene: TRBD1; v_gene: TRBV28; CDR3aa: CASSLSQGDPYEQYF; CDR3nt: TGTGCCAGCAGTTTAAGTCAGGGGGACCCCTACGAGCAGTACTTC
j_gene: TRBJ1-2; abundance: NA; d_gene: NA; v_gene: TRBV5-1; CDR3aa: CASSAGPGHEKFGGYTF; CDR3nt: TGCGCCAGCAGCGCGGGACCGGGACACGAGAAGTTTGGGGGCTACACCTTC
j_gene: TRBJ2-5; abundance: NA; d_gene: NA; v_gene: TRBV20-1; CDR3aa: CSALLYGGRRETQYF; CDR3nt: TGCAGTGCGCTTCTTTATGGGGGCCGCCGGGAGACCCAGTACTTC
j_gene: TRBJ2-7; abundance: once; d_gene: NA; v_gene: TRBV5-5; CDR3aa: CASSLRLPGEQYF; CDR3nt: TGTGCCAGCAGCTTGCGATTGCCGGGGGAGCAGTACTTC
j_gene: TRBJ2-7; abundance: few; d_gene: NA; v_gene: TRBV5-5; CDR3aa: CASSLTELSYEQYF; CDR3nt: TGTGCCAGCAGCTTAACAGAACTCTCCTACGAGCAGTACTTC
j_gene: TRBJ1-6; abundance: few; d_gene: NA; v_gene: TRBV12-3/TRBV12-4; CDR3aa: CASSLLGGSPLHF; CDR3nt: TGTGCCAGCAGTTTACTGGGGGGATCACCCCTCCACTTT
j_gene: TRBJ2-7; abundance: many; d_gene: TRBD1; v_gene: TRBV20-1; CDR3aa: CSATNPGQPGDEQYF; CDR3nt: TGCAGTGCGACGAACCCGGGACAGCCTGGGGACGAGCAGTACTTC
j_gene: TRBJ2-5; abundance: NA; d_gene: NA; v_gene: TRBV20-1; CDR3aa: CSARVSTKETQYF; CDR3nt: TGCAGTGCTAGGGTCTCGACTAAAGAGACCCAGTACTTC
j_gene: TRBJ2-3; abundance: NA; d_gene: NA; v_gene: TRBV20-1; CDR3aa: CSARAPPSTDTQYF; CDR3nt: TGCAGTGCTAGAGCACCCCCCTCCACAGATACGCAGTATTTT
j_gene: TRBJ1-5; abundance: few; d_gene: NA; v_gene: TRBV5-1; CDR3aa: CASSLTSDQPQHF; CDR3nt: TGCGCCAGCAGCCTGACGAGCGATCAGCCCCAGCATTTT
j_gene: TRBJ1-4; abundance: NA; d_gene: NA; v_gene: TRBV7-8; CDR3aa: CASSASANEKLFF; CDR3nt: TGTGCCAGCAGCGCATCGGCCAATGAAAAACTGTTTTTT
j_gene: TRBJ2-3; abundance: few; d_gene: TRBD1; v_gene: TRBV7-6; CDR3aa: CASSLARTGGADTQYF; CDR3nt: TGTGCCAGCAGCTTAGCCCGGACAGGGGGAGCAGATACGCAGTATTTT
j_gene: TRBJ2-7; abundance: NA; d_gene: TRBD2; v_gene: TRBV15; CDR3aa: CATSAGLDGYEQYF; CDR3nt: TGTGCCACCAGCGCAGGACTAGACGGCTACGAGCAGTACTTC
j_gene: TRBJ2-7; abundance: NA; d_gene: TRBD1; v_gene: TRBV6-5; CDR3aa: CASISSRTGFYEQYF; CDR3nt: TGTGCCAGCATTAGTTCTCGGACAGGGTTCTACGAGCAGTACTTC
j_gene: TRBJ2-4; abundance: NA; d_gene: NA; v_gene: TRBV12-3/TRBV12-4; CDR3aa: CASSSTSHLAKNIQYF; CDR3nt: TGTGCCAGCAGTTCAACGTCCCATCTAGCCAAAAACATTCAGTACTTC
j_gene: TRBJ1-3; abundance: NA; d_gene: NA; v_gene: TRBV5-1; CDR3aa: CASSRQTVGPGNTIYF; CDR3nt: TGCGCCAGCAGCCGACAGACAGTGGGTCCTGGAAACACCATATATTTT
j_gene: TRBJ2-1; abundance: NA; d_gene: TRBD2; v_gene: TRBV3-1; CDR3aa: CASSQEGQAGDNNEQFF; CDR3nt: TGTGCCAGCAGCCAAGAAGGGCAAGCGGGGGATAACAATGAGCAGTTCTTC
j_gene: TRBJ2-1; abundance: NA; d_gene: NA; v_gene: TRBV27; CDR3aa: CASSLYGAGNEQFF; CDR3nt: TGTGCCAGCAGTTTATATGGGGCCGGGAATGAGCAGTTCTTC
j_gene: TRBJ1-4; abundance: NA; d_gene: TRBD1; v_gene: TRBV20-1; CDR3aa: CSARRGTGGEKLFF; CDR3nt: TGCAGTGCTAGAAGGGGGACAGGGGGTGAAAAACTGTTTTTT
j_gene: TRBJ2-7; abundance: NA; d_gene: TRBD2; v_gene: TRBV20-1; CDR3aa: CSARLAGEGEQYF; CDR3nt: TGCAGTGCTAGACTAGCGGGGGAGGGCGAGCAGTACTTC
j_gene: TRBJ2-1; abundance: few; d_gene: NA; v_gene: TRBV5-5; CDR3aa: CASSTDTSYNEQFF; CDR3nt: TGTGCCAGCAGCACGGACACTTCCTACAATGAGCAGTTCTTC
j_gene: TRBJ1-5; abundance: NA; d_gene: NA; v_gene: TRBV4-1; CDR3aa: CASSLNREPQPQHF; CDR3nt: TGCGCCAGCAGCCTAAACAGGGAGCCTCAGCCCCAGCATTTT
j_gene: TRBJ1-1; abundance: few; d_gene: NA; v_gene: TRBV29-1; CDR3aa: CSGTGWMNTEAFF; CDR3nt: TGCAGCGGTACAGGGTGGATGAACACTGAAGCTTTCTTT